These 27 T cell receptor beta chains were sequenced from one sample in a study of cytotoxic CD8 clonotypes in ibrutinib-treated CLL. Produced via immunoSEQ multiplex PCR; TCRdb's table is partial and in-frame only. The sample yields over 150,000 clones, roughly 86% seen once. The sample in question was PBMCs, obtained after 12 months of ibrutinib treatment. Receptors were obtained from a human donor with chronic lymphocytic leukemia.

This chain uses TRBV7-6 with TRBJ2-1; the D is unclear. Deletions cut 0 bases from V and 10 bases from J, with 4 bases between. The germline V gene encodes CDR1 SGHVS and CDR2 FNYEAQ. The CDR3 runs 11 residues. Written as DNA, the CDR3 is TGTGCCAGCAGCTTAGCGCTGGAGCAGTTCTTC. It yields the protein CASSLALEQFF.

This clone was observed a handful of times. CDR3 region: CASSLVGERTDTQYF. Here the CDR3 DNA reads TGCGCCAGCAGCTTGGTAGGAGAGCGCACAGATACGCAGTATTTT. This chain connects TRBV5-1 to TRBJ2-3; no reliable D call. The CDR3 extends over 15 amino acids. The germline V gene encodes CDR1 SGHRS and CDR2 YFSETQ. Trimming pared 0 bases from V and 1 base from J, leaving 9 bases between.

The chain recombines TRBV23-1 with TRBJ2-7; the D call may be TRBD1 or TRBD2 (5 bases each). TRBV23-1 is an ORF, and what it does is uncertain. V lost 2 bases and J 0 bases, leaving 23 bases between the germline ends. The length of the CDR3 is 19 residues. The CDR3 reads CASSQTTRDPVGSSYEQYF. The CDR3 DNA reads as TGCGCCAGCAGTCAAACTACCCGGGACCCTGTAGGAAGCTCCTACGAGCAGTACTTC.

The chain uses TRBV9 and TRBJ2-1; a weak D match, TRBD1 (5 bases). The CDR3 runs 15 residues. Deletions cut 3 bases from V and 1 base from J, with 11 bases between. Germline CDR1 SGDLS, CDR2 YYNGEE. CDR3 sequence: CASSAQGGSYNEQFF. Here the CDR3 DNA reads TGTGCCAGCAGCGCGCAGGGTGGTTCCTACAATGAGCAGTTCTTC.

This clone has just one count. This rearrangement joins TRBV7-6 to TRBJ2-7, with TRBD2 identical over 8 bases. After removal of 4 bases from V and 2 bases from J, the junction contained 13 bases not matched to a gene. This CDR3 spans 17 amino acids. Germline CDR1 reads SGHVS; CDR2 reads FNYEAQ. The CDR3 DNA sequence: TGTGCCAGCAGCTCGCAGTCGGGGGGGATTGCTCCCTACGAGCAGTACTTC. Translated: CASSSQSGGIAPYEQYF.

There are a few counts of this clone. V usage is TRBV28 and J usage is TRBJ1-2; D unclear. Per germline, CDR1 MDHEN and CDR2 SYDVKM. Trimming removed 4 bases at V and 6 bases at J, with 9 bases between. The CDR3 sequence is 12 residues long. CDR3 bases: TGTGCCAGCAGTTCATTAACGGATGGCTACACCTTC. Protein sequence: CASSSLTDGYTF.

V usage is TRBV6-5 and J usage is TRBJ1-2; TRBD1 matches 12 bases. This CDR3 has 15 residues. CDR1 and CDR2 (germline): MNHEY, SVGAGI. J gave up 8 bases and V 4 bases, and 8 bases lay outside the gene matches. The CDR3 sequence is CASSSLGQGAGGYTF. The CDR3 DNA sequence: TGTGCCAGCAGTTCCTTGGGACAGGGGGCCGGGGGCTACACCTTC.

CDR3 loop: CASRTGALNQPQHF. CDR3 DNA: TGTGCCAGCAGGACCGGGGCCCTCAATCAGCCCCAGCATTTT. J is TRBJ1-5 and V is TRBV6-1; perhaps TRBD1 as D (5 bases). V was trimmed by 6 bases and J by 3 bases, leaving 12 bases between them. The CDR3 length is 14 residues. The germline gives CDR1 MNHNS, CDR2 SASEGT.

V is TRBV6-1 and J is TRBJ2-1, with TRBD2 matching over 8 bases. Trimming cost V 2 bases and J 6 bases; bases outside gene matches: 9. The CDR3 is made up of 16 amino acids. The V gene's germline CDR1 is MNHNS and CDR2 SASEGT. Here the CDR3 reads CASSESGSGKPNEQFF. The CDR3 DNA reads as TGTGCCAGCAGTGAATCCGGTAGCGGGAAGCCCAATGAGCAGTTCTTC.

DNA for the CDR3: TGTGCCAGTGGAAGAATTGCGGGGCATGGCTACACCTTC. This encodes CASGRIAGHGYTF. The V gene is TRBV19, the J gene TRBJ1-2, with D tentatively TRBD1 (5 bases). Between the trimmed V and J ends, which lost 8 bases and 6 bases, there was a span of 16 bases. This CDR3 comprises 13 residues. CDR1 and CDR2 (germline): LNHDA, SQIVND (reference sequence).

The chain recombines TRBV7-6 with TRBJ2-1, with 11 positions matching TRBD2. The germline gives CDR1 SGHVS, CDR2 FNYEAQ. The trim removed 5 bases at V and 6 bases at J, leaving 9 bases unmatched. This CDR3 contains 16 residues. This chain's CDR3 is CASSPSTSGVFNEQFF. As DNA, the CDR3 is TGTGCCAGCAGCCCCTCGACTAGCGGGGTGTTCAATGAGCAGTTCTTC.

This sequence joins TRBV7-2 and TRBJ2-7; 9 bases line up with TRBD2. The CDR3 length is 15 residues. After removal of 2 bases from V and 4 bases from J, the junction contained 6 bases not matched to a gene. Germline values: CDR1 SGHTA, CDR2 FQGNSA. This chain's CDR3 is CASSLWREGYYEQYF. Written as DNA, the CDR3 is TGTGCCAGCAGCTTATGGCGGGAGGGATATTACGAGCAGTACTTC.

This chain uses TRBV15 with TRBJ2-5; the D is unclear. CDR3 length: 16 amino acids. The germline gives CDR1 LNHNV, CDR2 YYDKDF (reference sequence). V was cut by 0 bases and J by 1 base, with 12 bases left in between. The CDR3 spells CATSREDPWTQETQYF. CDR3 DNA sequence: TGTGCCACCAGCAGAGAAGACCCATGGACCCAAGAGACCCAGTACTTC.

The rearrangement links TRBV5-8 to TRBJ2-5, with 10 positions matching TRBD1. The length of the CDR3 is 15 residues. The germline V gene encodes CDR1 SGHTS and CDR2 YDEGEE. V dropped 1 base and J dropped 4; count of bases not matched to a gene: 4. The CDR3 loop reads CASSLTDRGRETQYF. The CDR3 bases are TGTGCCAGCAGCTTGACCGACAGGGGGCGAGAGACCCAGTACTTC.

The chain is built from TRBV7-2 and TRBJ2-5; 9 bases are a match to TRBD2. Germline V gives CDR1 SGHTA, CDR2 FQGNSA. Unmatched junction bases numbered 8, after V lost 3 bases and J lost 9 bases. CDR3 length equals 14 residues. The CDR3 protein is CASSLREGREAQYF. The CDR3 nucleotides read TGTGCCAGCAGCTTGCGGGAGGGGCGGGAGGCCCAGTACTTC.

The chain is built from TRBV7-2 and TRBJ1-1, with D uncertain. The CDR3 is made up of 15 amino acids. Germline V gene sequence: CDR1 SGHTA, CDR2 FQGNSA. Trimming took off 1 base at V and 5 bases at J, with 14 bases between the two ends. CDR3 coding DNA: TGTGCCAGCAGCTTAGGACTGGGGTTAGAGACTGAAGCTTTCTTT. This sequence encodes CASSLGLGLETEAFF.

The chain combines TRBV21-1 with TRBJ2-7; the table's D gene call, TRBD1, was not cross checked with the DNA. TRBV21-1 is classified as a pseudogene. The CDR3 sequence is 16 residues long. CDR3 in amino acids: CASSNETGAAAYEQYF. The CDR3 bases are TGTGCCAGCAGCAATGAAACAGGGGCTGCAGCCTACGAGCAGTACTTC.

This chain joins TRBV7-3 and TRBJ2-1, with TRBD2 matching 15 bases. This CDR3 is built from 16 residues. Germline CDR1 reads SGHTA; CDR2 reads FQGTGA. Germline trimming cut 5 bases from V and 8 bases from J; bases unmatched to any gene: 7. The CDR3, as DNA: TGTGCCAGCAGCCTGGGACTAGCGGGAGGATACGATGAGCAGTTCTTC. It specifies CASSLGLAGGYDEQFF.

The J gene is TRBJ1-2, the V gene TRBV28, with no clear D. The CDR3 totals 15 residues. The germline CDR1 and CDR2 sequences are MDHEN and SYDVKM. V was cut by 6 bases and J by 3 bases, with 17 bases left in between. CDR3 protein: CASSPSGVSDYGYTF. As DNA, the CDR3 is TGTGCCAGCAGCCCTAGTGGGGTCTCAGACTATGGCTACACCTTC.

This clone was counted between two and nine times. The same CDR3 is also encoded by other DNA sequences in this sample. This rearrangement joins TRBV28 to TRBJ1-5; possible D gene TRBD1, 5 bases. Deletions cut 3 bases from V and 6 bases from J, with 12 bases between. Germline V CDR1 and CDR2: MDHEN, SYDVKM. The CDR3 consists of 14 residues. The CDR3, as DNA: TGTGCCAGCAGTTTCGGTGGGGGGGGTCAGCCCCAGCATTTT. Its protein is CASSFGGGGQPQHF.

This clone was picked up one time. CDR3 bases: TGTGCCAGCAGCCAGGACCTTCTGGGGACCCAGCATTTT. This gives the protein CASSQDLLGTQHF. The genes are TRBV7-2 and TRBJ1-5; no definite D call. Germline CDR1 and CDR2: SGHTA and FQGNSA. The V and J ends lost 5 bases and 11 bases respectively, with 16 bases between them. The CDR3 has 13 residues.

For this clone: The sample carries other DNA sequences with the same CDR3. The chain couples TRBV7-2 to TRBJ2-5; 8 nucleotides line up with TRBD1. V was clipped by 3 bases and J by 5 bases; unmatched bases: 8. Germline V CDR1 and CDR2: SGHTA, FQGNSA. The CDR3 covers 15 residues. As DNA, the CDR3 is TGTGCCAGCAGCTTTTCGGGCAGGGGGCAGGAGACCCAGTACTTC. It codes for CASSFSGRGQETQYF.

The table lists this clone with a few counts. The CDR3 spells CASKQISGANVLTF. The CDR3 bases are TGTGCCAGCAAACAAATCTCTGGGGCCAACGTCCTGACTTTC. V is TRBV28 and J is TRBJ2-6, with unresolved D. V was cut by 7 bases and J by 0 bases, with 7 bases left in between. This CDR3 is built from 14 residues. Germline lookup yields CDR1 MDHEN and CDR2 SYDVKM.

The CDR3 region has the DNA TGCAGTGCTGTCGCGGGGGAGACCCAGTACTTC. It translates to CSAVAGETQYF. The chain employs TRBV20-1 and TRBJ2-5, with D perhaps TRBD2 (6 bases). V was clipped by 5 bases and J by 5 bases, with 9 bases between them. From germline, CDR1 is DFQATT and CDR2 SNEGSKA (reference sequence). The CDR3 totals 11 residues.

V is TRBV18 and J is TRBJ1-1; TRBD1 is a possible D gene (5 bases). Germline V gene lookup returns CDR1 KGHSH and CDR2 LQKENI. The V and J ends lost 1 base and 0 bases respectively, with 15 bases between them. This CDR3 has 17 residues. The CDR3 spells CASSPRGDGGMNTEAFF. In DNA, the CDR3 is TGTGCCAGCTCACCACGCGGGGATGGGGGAATGAACACTGAAGCTTTCTTT.

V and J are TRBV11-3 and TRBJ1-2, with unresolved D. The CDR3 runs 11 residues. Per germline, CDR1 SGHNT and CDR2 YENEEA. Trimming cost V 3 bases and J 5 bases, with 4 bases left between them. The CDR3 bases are TGTGCCAGCAGCTTTTGGTATGGCTACACCTTC. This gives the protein CASSFWYGYTF.

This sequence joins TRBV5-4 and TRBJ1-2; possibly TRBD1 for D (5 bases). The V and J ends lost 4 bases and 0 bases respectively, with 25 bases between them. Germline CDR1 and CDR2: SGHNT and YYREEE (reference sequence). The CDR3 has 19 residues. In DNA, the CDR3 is TGTGCCAGCAGCCAAGCCGGGATTCTTCCGGGGCGAGCTAACTATGGCTACACCTTC. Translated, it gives CASSQAGILPGRANYGYTF.